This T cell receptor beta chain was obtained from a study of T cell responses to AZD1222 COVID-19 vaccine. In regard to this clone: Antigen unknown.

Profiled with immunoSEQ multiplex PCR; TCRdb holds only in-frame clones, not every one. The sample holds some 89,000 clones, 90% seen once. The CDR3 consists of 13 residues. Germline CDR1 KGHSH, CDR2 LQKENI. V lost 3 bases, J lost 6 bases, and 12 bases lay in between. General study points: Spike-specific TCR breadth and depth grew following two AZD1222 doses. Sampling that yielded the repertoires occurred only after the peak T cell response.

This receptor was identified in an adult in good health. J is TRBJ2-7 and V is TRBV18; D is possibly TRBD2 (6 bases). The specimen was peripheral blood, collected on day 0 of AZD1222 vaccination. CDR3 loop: CASSPTGEIEQYF. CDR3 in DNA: TGTGCCAGCTCACCCACGGGGGAGATCGAGCAGTACTTC.